This T cell receptor (beta chain) was obtained from a study of T cell clonotyping in hematopoietic cell transplantation. TCRdb keeps only in-frame clones here, not all; method: immunoSEQ multiplex PCR. The table includes around 10,000 clones, over 85% detected once. CDR1 is SGHNT, CDR2 YYREEE, per germline (reference sequence). With 0 bases removed from V and 0 bases from J, the gap between germline ends came to 12 bases. The CDR3 totals 16 residues. Recipient blood drawn about 28 days pretransplant and days 30, 100, 180 after. V gene TRBV5-4 combines with J gene TRBJ1-1, with D possibly being TRBD1 (6 bases). The source was PBMCs, collected 100 days after allogeneic stem cell transplant. The receptor was derived from a male patient in his 50s who had an allogeneic stem cell transplant from a related donor, so T cells may come from the graft donor. Some clones in this sample may be carry-over from other donors' samples. In nucleotides, the CDR3 is TGTGCCAGCAGCTTGGGATCCGGACAGATGAACACTGAAGCTTTCTTT. The encoded protein is CASSLGSGQMNTEAFF.